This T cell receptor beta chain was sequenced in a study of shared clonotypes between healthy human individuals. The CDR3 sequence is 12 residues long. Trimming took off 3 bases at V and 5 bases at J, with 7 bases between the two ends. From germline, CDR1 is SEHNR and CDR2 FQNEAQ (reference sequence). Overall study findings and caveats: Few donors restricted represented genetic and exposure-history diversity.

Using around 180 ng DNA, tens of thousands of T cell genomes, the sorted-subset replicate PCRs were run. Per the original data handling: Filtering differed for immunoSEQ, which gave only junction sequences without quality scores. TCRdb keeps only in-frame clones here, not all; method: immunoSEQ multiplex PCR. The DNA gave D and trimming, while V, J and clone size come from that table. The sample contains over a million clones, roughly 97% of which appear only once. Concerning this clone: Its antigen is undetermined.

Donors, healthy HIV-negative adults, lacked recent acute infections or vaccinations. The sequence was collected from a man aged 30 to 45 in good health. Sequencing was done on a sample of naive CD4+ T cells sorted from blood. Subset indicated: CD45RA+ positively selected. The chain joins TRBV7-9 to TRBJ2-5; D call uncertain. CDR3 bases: TGTGCCAGCAGCTTCGGCAGGGAGACCCAGTACTTC. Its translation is CASSFGRETQYF.